Listed below are T cell receptor beta chains from one sample, sequenced in a study of CD8 T cells in ankylosing spondylitis. TCRdb redid the calling of the 5' RACE reads with MiXCR, one entry per CDR3 protein. The data contain around 150,000 distinct CDR3 sequences, around 45% of them seen just once; the ten biggest clones take up over 12%. Sequenced input: synovial fluid, either unsorted or a sorted T cell fraction (not recorded which). Source of these receptors: a male donor with ankylosing spondylitis. CDR3s include the opening cysteine and the closing phenylalanine or tryptophan. A D gene is named only where the DNA matches it firmly. Clone sizes are given selectively: once, few, many, or a class where the clone is expanded.

j_gene: TRBJ1-4; abundance: .; len: 18; d_gene: .; v_gene: TRBV11-2; CDR3aa: CASSPLPALLTTNEKLFF; CDR3nt: TGTGCCAGCAGCCCCTTACCCGCCTTACTGACTACTAATGAAAAACTGTTTTTT
j_gene: TRBJ2-2; abundance: .; len: 15; d_gene: .; v_gene: TRBV20-1; CDR3aa: CSARDRQDNTGELFF; CDR3nt: TGCAGTGCTAGAGATAGACAGGACAACACCGGGGAGCTGTTTTTT
j_gene: TRBJ1-2; abundance: .; len: 11; d_gene: .; v_gene: TRBV6-6; CDR3aa: CASWVTYGYTF; CDR3nt: TGTGCCAGCTGGGTGACCTATGGCTACACCTTC
j_gene: TRBJ1-2; abundance: .; len: 13; d_gene: TRBD1; v_gene: TRBV5-1; CDR3aa: CASAPGQPYGYTF; CDR3nt: TGCGCCAGCGCTCCGGGACAGCCGTATGGCTACACCTTC
j_gene: TRBJ1-2; abundance: .; len: 14; d_gene: .; v_gene: TRBV5-1; CDR3aa: CASSLAVGIYGYTF; CDR3nt: TGCGCCAGCAGCTTGGCCGTCGGGATCTATGGCTACACCTTC
j_gene: TRBJ1-1; abundance: .; len: 16; d_gene: .; v_gene: TRBV11-2; CDR3aa: CASSLWRVWKDTEAFF; CDR3nt: TGTGCCAGCAGCTTATGGCGCGTTTGGAAGGACACTGAAGCTTTCTTT
j_gene: TRBJ2-7; abundance: few; len: 13; d_gene: .; v_gene: TRBV7-9; CDR3aa: CASEGTETYEQYF; CDR3nt: TGTGCCAGCGAGGGGACGGAAACCTACGAGCAGTACTTC
j_gene: TRBJ2-5; abundance: few; len: 13; d_gene: .; v_gene: TRBV29-1; CDR3aa: CSVEDTARETQYF; CDR3nt: TGCAGCGTTGAAGATACAGCACGAGAGACCCAGTACTTC
j_gene: TRBJ2-7; abundance: once; len: 16; d_gene: .; v_gene: TRBV7-9; CDR3aa: CASSSGGRQPYYEQYF; CDR3nt: TGTGCCAGCAGCTCAGGAGGGCGTCAGCCTTACTACGAGCAGTACTTC
j_gene: TRBJ2-3; abundance: .; len: 15; d_gene: TRBD2; v_gene: TRBV28; CDR3aa: CASSFIAGLTDTQYF; CDR3nt: TGTGCCAGCAGTTTCATAGCGGGACTCACAGATACGCAGTATTTT
j_gene: TRBJ2-3; abundance: .; len: 16; d_gene: TRBD2; v_gene: TRBV12-3/TRBV12-4; CDR3aa: CASRWSSSGVTDTQYF; CDR3nt: TGTGCCAGCAGATGGTCTTCTAGCGGGGTCACAGATACGCAGTATTTT
j_gene: TRBJ2-1; abundance: few; len: 19; d_gene: TRBD2; v_gene: TRBV7-8; CDR3aa: CASSFDLAGAPPYYNEQFF; CDR3nt: TGTGCCAGCAGCTTCGACCTAGCGGGGGCTCCACCTTACTACAATGAGCAGTTCTTC
j_gene: TRBJ1-2; abundance: few; len: 15; d_gene: .; v_gene: TRBV6-1; CDR3aa: CASSEVGVGGYGYTF; CDR3nt: TGTGCCAGCAGTGAAGTTGGGGTCGGGGGTTATGGCTACACCTTC
j_gene: TRBJ1-1; abundance: .; len: 13; d_gene: .; v_gene: TRBV3-1; CDR3aa: CASSPQGGQKAFF; CDR3nt: TGTGCCAGCAGCCCCCAAGGCGGGCAAAAAGCTTTCTTT
j_gene: TRBJ1-1; abundance: .; len: 14; d_gene: .; v_gene: TRBV11-2; CDR3aa: CASSSPGRGTEAFF; CDR3nt: TGTGCCAGCAGCTCCCCCGGACGGGGCACTGAAGCTTTCTTT
j_gene: TRBJ1-1; abundance: .; len: 16; d_gene: .; v_gene: TRBV7-9; CDR3aa: CASRGSERGIWAEAFF; CDR3nt: TGTGCCAGCAGAGGTAGCGAGAGGGGGATTTGGGCTGAAGCTTTCTTT
j_gene: TRBJ2-1; abundance: .; len: 20; d_gene: TRBD2; v_gene: TRBV7-8; CDR3aa: CASSLGGRLAGFLSYNEQFF; CDR3nt: TGTGCCAGCAGCTTAGGGGGGCGACTAGCGGGTTTCCTCTCCTACAATGAGCAGTTCTTC
j_gene: TRBJ1-2; abundance: .; len: 15; d_gene: .; v_gene: TRBV15; CDR3aa: CATSSDRIRGYGYTF; CDR3nt: TGTGCCACCAGCAGCGACAGGATTCGGGGGTATGGCTACACCTTC
j_gene: TRBJ1-5; abundance: few; len: 14; d_gene: .; v_gene: TRBV21-1; CDR3aa: CASSKASLLGLTHF; CDR3nt: TGTGCCAGCAGCAAAGCCTCTTTACTCGGACTAACGCATTTT
j_gene: TRBJ2-3; abundance: few; len: 15; d_gene: .; v_gene: TRBV5-4; CDR3aa: CASSLGTVSTDTQYF; CDR3nt: TGTGCCAGCAGCTTGGGGACAGTTAGCACAGATACGCAGTATTTT
j_gene: TRBJ2-7; abundance: .; len: 16; d_gene: .; v_gene: TRBV6-5; CDR3aa: CASSYSRDWPAWEQYF; CDR3nt: TGTGCCAGCAGTTACTCGCGAGATTGGCCCGCTTGGGAGCAGTACTTC
j_gene: TRBJ2-1; abundance: few; len: 19; d_gene: TRBD2; v_gene: TRBV10-3; CDR3aa: CAISREPGTSRFSYNEQFF; CDR3nt: TGTGCCATCAGTCGAGAACCCGGGACTAGCAGGTTTTCCTACAATGAGCAGTTCTTC
j_gene: TRBJ2-2; abundance: .; len: 16; d_gene: TRBD1; v_gene: TRBV7-9; CDR3aa: CASSQNGQGDTGELFF; CDR3nt: TGTGCCAGCAGCCAAAACGGACAGGGGGACACCGGGGAGCTGTTTTTT
j_gene: TRBJ1-2; abundance: .; len: 15; d_gene: .; v_gene: TRBV11-2; CDR3aa: CASSLQGYEYYGYTF; CDR3nt: TGTGCCAGCAGCTTACAGGGGTATGAGTACTATGGCTACACCTTC
j_gene: TRBJ2-7; abundance: .; len: 17; d_gene: .; v_gene: TRBV10-3; CDR3aa: CAISASRTLRTDYEQYF; CDR3nt: TGTGCCATCAGTGCATCTCGGACTTTGCGGACCGACTACGAGCAGTACTTC
j_gene: TRBJ2-7; abundance: .; len: 14; d_gene: .; v_gene: TRBV7-9; CDR3aa: CASSLDYGTYEQYF; CDR3nt: TGTGCCAGCAGCTTAGATTACGGTACCTACGAGCAGTACTTC
j_gene: TRBJ1-2; abundance: .; len: 14; d_gene: .; v_gene: TRBV20-1; CDR3aa: CSAPRLEGRYGYTF; CDR3nt: TGCAGTGCTCCGAGGTTGGAAGGGCGCTATGGCTACACCTTC
j_gene: TRBJ2-3; abundance: .; len: 18; d_gene: .; v_gene: TRBV27; CDR3aa: CASSRRGLDLAGPDTQYF; CDR3nt: TGTGCCAGCAGCCGTAGGGGACTGGATCTAGCCGGACCAGATACGCAGTATTTT
j_gene: TRBJ1-1; abundance: .; len: 16; d_gene: .; v_gene: TRBV6-2/TRBV6-3; CDR3aa: CASSYPLGKMNTEAFF; CDR3nt: TGTGCCAGCAGTTATCCCTTGGGGAAAATGAACACTGAAGCTTTCTTT
j_gene: TRBJ1-1; abundance: .; len: 12; d_gene: .; v_gene: TRBV28; CDR3aa: CASSPRSTEAFF; CDR3nt: TGTGCCAGCAGTCCCCGAAGTACTGAAGCTTTCTTT
j_gene: TRBJ2-1; abundance: .; len: 16; d_gene: TRBD2; v_gene: TRBV5-1; CDR3aa: CASSLSHALAGVEQFF; CDR3nt: TGCGCCAGCAGCTTGTCCCACGCACTAGCGGGAGTTGAGCAGTTCTTC
j_gene: TRBJ2-7; abundance: .; len: 12; d_gene: .; v_gene: TRBV6-6; CDR3aa: CASSWTPYEQYF; CDR3nt: TGTGCCAGCAGTTGGACCCCCTACGAGCAGTACTTC
j_gene: TRBJ1-6; abundance: .; len: 14; d_gene: .; v_gene: TRBV20-1; CDR3aa: CSASGVKGNSPLHF; CDR3nt: TGCAGTGCTAGTGGGGTTAAGGGGAATTCACCCCTCCACTTT
j_gene: TRBJ2-1; abundance: .; len: 14; d_gene: .; v_gene: TRBV12-3/TRBV12-4; CDR3aa: CASSPSAGVDEQFF; CDR3nt: TGTGCCAGCAGCCCCTCGGCAGGGGTAGATGAGCAGTTCTTC
j_gene: TRBJ1-6; abundance: few; len: 19; d_gene: .; v_gene: TRBV24-1; CDR3aa: CATSDTTASPSSYNSPLHF; CDR3nt: TGTGCCACCAGTGATACGACAGCGTCCCCAAGCTCCTATAATTCACCCCTCCACTTT
j_gene: TRBJ1-3; abundance: few; len: 11; d_gene: .; v_gene: TRBV30; CDR3aa: CAWGYGNTIYF; CDR3nt: TGTGCCTGGGGTTATGGAAACACCATATATTTT
j_gene: TRBJ2-3; abundance: few; len: 12; d_gene: .; v_gene: TRBV12-3/TRBV12-4; CDR3aa: CARTEFTDTQYF; CDR3nt: TGTGCCAGGACAGAATTCACAGATACGCAGTATTTT
j_gene: TRBJ1-1; abundance: .; len: 12; d_gene: .; v_gene: TRBV6-5; CDR3aa: CASSQGHTEAFF; CDR3nt: TGTGCCAGCAGTCAGGGGCACACTGAAGCTTTCTTT
j_gene: TRBJ1-2; abundance: .; len: 10; d_gene: .; v_gene: TRBV3-1; CDR3aa: CASSYSSSTF; CDR3nt: TGTGCCAGCAGTTACAGTTCCTCCACCTTC
j_gene: TRBJ2-1; abundance: few; len: 14; d_gene: TRBD1; v_gene: TRBV5-1; CDR3aa: CASSPGTGDNEQFF; CDR3nt: TGCGCCAGCAGCCCCGGGACAGGGGACAATGAGCAGTTCTTC
j_gene: TRBJ2-5; abundance: few; len: 13; d_gene: TRBD1; v_gene: TRBV20-1; CDR3aa: CSAPGGLIETQYF; CDR3nt: TGCAGTGCTCCAGGGGGCCTTATAGAGACCCAGTACTTC
j_gene: TRBJ1-1; abundance: .; len: 16; d_gene: .; v_gene: TRBV21-1; CDR3aa: CASSPLRASLNTEAFF; CDR3nt: TGTGCCAGCAGCCCATTACGGGCCAGTTTGAACACTGAAGCTTTCTTT
j_gene: TRBJ2-1; abundance: .; len: 17; d_gene: TRBD2; v_gene: TRBV4-3; CDR3aa: CASSRATGLAGGYEQFF; CDR3nt: TGCGCCAGCAGCCGAGCAACCGGACTAGCGGGAGGATACGAGCAGTTCTTC
j_gene: TRBJ2-1; abundance: .; len: 15; d_gene: .; v_gene: TRBV12-5; CDR3aa: CASGLAQGSLNEQFF; CDR3nt: TGTGCTAGTGGTTTGGCACAGGGCAGCCTGAATGAGCAGTTCTTC
j_gene: TRBJ2-7; abundance: .; len: 14; d_gene: TRBD1; v_gene: TRBV20-1; CDR3aa: CSAEDRSSPWEQYF; CDR3nt: TGCAGTGCCGAGGACAGGTCCTCCCCCTGGGAGCAGTACTTC
j_gene: TRBJ1-2; abundance: .; len: 14; d_gene: TRBD1; v_gene: TRBV25-1; CDR3aa: CASSDRGPNYGYTF; CDR3nt: TGTGCCAGCAGCGACAGGGGACCCAACTATGGCTACACCTTC